This is a list of T cell receptor beta chains from one sample in a study of OX40 agonist ivuxolimab in advanced cancers. Clones were read by immunoSEQ multiplex PCR, and TCRdb kept only the in-frame ones, dropping some. The data show 53,000 or so clones, about 78% seen once. Material: CD4+ or CD8+ T cells sorted from blood, obtained in a trial of the OX40 agonist ivuxolimab. The origin of the receptors is an adult with an advanced solid tumor such as melanoma, head and neck, liver or kidney cancer. Each CDR3 is given with its conserved first and last residue. The order of the fields is V gene, J gene, D gene, clone size, CDR3 protein, CDR3 DNA. D genes are given only for firm matches. Clone size appears in some rows only: once, few, many, or a class for an expanded clone.

TRBV23-1,TRBJ2-7,-,-,CASSQPLGPHEQYF,TGCGCCAGCAGTCAACCGTTGGGGCCTCACGAGCAGTACTTC
TRBV19,TRBJ2-2,-,-,CASSIGRQYSVTGELFF,TGTGCCAGTAGTATAGGAAGACAGTATTCGGTCACCGGGGAGCTGTTTTTT
TRBV7-2,TRBJ1-6,-,-,CASSLGNGLFSPLHF,TGTGCCAGCAGCTTAGGAAATGGACTCTTTTCACCCCTCCACTTT
TRBV4-1,TRBJ1-2,-,few,CASSQDPQGANDYGYTF,TGCGCCAGCAGCCAAGATCCCCAGGGCGCCAACGATTATGGCTACACCTTC
TRBV6-5,TRBJ2-7,TRBD1,-,CASSYSGQGGYEQYF,TGTGCCAGCAGTTACTCGGGACAGGGCGGCTACGAGCAGTACTTC
TRBV10-3,TRBJ1-1,-,-,CAIRQEVTEAFF,TGTGCCATCAGGCAGGAGGTCACTGAAGCTTTCTTT
TRBV5-8,TRBJ1-2,TRBD1,-,CASRTGENYGYTF,TGTGCCAGCCGGACAGGGGAGAACTATGGCTACACCTTC
TRBV18,TRBJ1-5,-,-,CASSPEVNQPQHF,TGTGCCAGCTCACCCGAGGTGAATCAGCCCCAGCATTTT
TRBV5-1,TRBJ2-4,TRBD1,-,CASQGDVAKNIQYF,TGCGCCAGCCAGGGGGACGTGGCCAAAAACATTCAGTACTTC
TRBV27,TRBJ2-7,TRBD2,-,CASSPPGLLSDEQYF,TGTGCCAGCAGTCCCCCGGGACTACTTTCCGACGAGCAGTACTTC
TRBV4-2,TRBJ1-5,-,-,CASSQAWRSNQPQHF,TGTGCCAGCAGCCAAGCGTGGAGAAGCAATCAGCCCCAGCATTTT
TRBV28,TRBJ1-2,TRBD1,few,CASSRQGFRGYTF,TGTGCCAGCAGTCGACAGGGCTTTAGGGGCTACACCTTC
TRBV6-1,TRBJ2-7,TRBD2,-,CASSAFSGRVNEQYF,TGTGCCAGCAGTGCCTTTAGCGGGAGAGTAAACGAGCAGTACTTC